A selection of T cell receptor beta chains follows, all from one sample in a study of T-cell reconstitution after alpha-beta-depleted transplantation in children. TCRdb re-analysed the PCR reads in MiXCR, keeping a single row per CDR3 protein. In the table there are 450,000 to 600,000 distinct CDR3 sequences, around 16% of which are singletons. The material was PBMCs from the stem cell graft donor, obtained from the stem cell graft. The receptors shown here come from a human donor who donated a stem cell graft to a child with acute lymphoblastic leukemia. The CDR3 runs from the conserved cysteine through the conserved F or W.

v_call	j_call	cdr3_aa
TRBV20-1	TRBJ1-2	CSARWEKVDYGYTF
TRBV4-1	TRBJ2-2	CASSRDPATGELFF
TRBV18	TRBJ2-7	CASSRDRGIYEQYF
TRBV11-2	TRBJ2-5	CASSLPDRRWETQYF
TRBV5-1	TRBJ2-2	CASSLAATAATGELFF
TRBV20-1	TRBJ1-2	CSARGVRGYTF
TRBV7-6	TRBJ2-7	CASSPSPGDEQYF
TRBV20-1	TRBJ2-7	CSAIQVYEQYF
TRBV30	TRBJ2-7	CAWSRDRGYEQYF
TRBV27	TRBJ2-1	CASSLTWSSYNEQFF
TRBV12-3/TRBV12-4	TRBJ1-1	CASSFLTRGYLQMNTEAFF
TRBV6-2/TRBV6-3	TRBJ2-7	CASSGKGTGFYEQYF
TRBV7-1	TRBJ2-7	CASSSELGFYEQYF
TRBV3-1	TRBJ2-7	CASSPRQMIIYEQYF
TRBV20-1	TRBJ2-7	CSARGPTTGGYSYEQYF
TRBV27	TRBJ1-5	CASSRRADNQPQHF
TRBV2	TRBJ1-5	CASSELGQGIVGLDQPQHF
TRBV9	TRBJ2-7	CASSVGGAEGSSYEQYF
TRBV27	TRBJ2-3	CASSLVQGARGDTQYF
TRBV21-1	TRBJ1-5	CASSSWSGRDQPQHF
TRBV9	TRBJ2-7	CASSASPGLAGRGPYEQYF
TRBV9	TRBJ1-1	CASSVDGSMNTEAFF
TRBV12-2	TRBJ2-1	CASRFRTDRSSYNEQFF
TRBV7-6	TRBJ2-5	CASSLAPELAGFQETQYF
TRBV5-1	TRBJ2-3	CASSLGTGTDTQYF
TRBV4-2	TRBJ1-5	CASSQAGEGYQPQHF
TRBV27	TRBJ2-7	CASSLSGTGRYEQYF
TRBV20-1	TRBJ2-7	CSAHGPTYEQYF
TRBV10-3	TRBJ2-7	CAISPDSTLSYEQYF
TRBV14	TRBJ2-1	CASSPQGYNEQFF
TRBV7-9	TRBJ2-7	CASSRSQDSYEQYF
TRBV15	TRBJ2-7	CATSNTGTGVYEQYF
TRBV7-3	TRBJ2-1	CASSPGTRSYNEQFF
TRBV5-1	TRBJ2-1	CASSRRLAGNEQFF
TRBV11-2	TRBJ1-1	CASSHPTINTEAFF